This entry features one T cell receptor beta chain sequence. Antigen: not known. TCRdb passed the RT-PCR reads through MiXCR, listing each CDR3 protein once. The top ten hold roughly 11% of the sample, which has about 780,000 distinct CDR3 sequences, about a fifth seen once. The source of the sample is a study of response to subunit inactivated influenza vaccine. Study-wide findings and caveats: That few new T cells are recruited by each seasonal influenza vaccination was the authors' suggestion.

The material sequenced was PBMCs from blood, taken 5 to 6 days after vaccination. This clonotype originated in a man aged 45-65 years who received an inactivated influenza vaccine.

In nucleotides, the CDR3 is TGCGCCAGCAGCCAAGTAGGGGTAGGGCGCGTTTCCACCGGGGAGCTGTTTTTT. This gives the protein CASSQVGVGRVSTGELFF. The chain couples TRBV4-3 to TRBJ2-2; D may be TRBD1 (5 bases). The CDR3 covers 18 residues. The germline gives CDR1 LGHNA, CDR2 YSLEER. V was trimmed by 1 base and J by 4 bases, leaving 19 bases between them.